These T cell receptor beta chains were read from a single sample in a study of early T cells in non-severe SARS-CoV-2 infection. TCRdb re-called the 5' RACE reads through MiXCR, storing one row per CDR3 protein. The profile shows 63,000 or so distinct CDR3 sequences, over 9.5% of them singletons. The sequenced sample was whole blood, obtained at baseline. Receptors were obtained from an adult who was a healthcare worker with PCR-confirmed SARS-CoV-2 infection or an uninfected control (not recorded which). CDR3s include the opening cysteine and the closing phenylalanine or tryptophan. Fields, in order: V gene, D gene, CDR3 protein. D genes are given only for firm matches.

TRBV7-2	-	CASSSRGGRYNEQFF
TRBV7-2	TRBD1	CASSSPGQGNTIYF
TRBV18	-	CASSPPVQVEKLFF
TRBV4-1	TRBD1	CASSQGGPGGRFGNQPQHF
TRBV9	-	CANVGSWYTF
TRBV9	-	CASSVDPSPDTQYF
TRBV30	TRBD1	CAWSRGQGSTDTQYF
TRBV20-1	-	CSAREVLWGETQYF
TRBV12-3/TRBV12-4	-	CASSFAYEQYF
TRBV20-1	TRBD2	CSARLAANSAGGETQYF
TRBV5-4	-	CASSPSPMREETQYF
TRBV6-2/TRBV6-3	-	CASSSSRRGTEAFF
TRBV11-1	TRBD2	CASSLSGLAGRGEQFF
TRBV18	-	CASSPPGRPLGYGYTF
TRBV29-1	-	CSVEVDPGNEQFF
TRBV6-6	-	CASSYPSSSYEQYF
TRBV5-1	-	CASSPGTSASNQPQHF
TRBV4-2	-	CASSQVREGSGNTIYF
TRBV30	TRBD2	CACARGGVSYEQYF
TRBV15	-	CATSSIGPNIQYF
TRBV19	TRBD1	CASGLWTGSNEKLFF
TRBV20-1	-	CSASPREGNSPLHF
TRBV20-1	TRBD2	CSAGPSGRRDEQFF
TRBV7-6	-	CASSLAPGSTDTQYF
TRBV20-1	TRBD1	CSAKSGTGFDSPLHF
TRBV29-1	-	CSVDTIASSTDTQYF
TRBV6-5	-	CASSTRAEAFF
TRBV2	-	CASSTSPQTKNIQYF
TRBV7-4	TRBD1	CASRPGQRGSAGCNSPLHF
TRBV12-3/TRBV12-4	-	CASSLTASDTQYF
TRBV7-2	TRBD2	CASSLSGGRKTQYF
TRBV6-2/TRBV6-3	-	CASSQASPGDFYEQYF
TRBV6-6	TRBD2	CASSYSFRGGMDEQFF
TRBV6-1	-	CASSENLRSNQPQHF
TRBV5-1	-	CASKSTDTQYF
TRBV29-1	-	CSVGELGATTDTQYF
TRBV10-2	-	CASSSQGNEAFF
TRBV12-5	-	CASGLSTSPDTQYF
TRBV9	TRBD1	CASNRGQDSYEQYF
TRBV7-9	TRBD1	CASSSRDSSYEQYF
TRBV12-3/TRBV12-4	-	CASSLGPGGGHSGANVLTF
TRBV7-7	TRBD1	CASSFGQGGEQYF
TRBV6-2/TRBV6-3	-	CASIPSGRPETQYF
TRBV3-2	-	CASSDEPGGEETQYF
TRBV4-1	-	CASSQEGAGTDTQYF
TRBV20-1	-	CSASPIGGANVLTF
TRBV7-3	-	CASSPTPNSPLHF
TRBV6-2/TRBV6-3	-	CASTDRLQPQHF
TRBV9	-	CASSVGQSSYNEQFF
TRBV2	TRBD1	CASNANRGIGTYEQYF
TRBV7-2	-	CASSLVALASDTQYF